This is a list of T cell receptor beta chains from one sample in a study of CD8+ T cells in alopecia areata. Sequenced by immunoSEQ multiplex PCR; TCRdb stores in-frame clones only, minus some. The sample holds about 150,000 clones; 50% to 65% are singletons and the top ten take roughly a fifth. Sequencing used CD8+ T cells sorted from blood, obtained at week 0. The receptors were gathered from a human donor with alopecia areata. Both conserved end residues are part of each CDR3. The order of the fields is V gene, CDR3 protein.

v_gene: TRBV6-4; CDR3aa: CASSDTLNQPQHF
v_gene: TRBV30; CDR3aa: CAWSVLQGDTEAFF
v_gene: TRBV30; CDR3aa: CAFSRSGAITESFF
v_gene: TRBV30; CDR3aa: CAWSGGLAGEQFF
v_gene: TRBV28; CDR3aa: CASTNVGAAQGYTF
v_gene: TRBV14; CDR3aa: CASSPQGKGIIYEQYF
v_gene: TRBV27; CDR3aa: CASSFEGQPQHF
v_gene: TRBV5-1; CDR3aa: CASSLGTGDHQPQHF
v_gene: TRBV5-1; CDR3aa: CASSSTGVDYNSPLHF
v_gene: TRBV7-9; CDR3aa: CASSSDSSYEQYF
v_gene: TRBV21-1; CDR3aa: CASSKRVGEEQYF
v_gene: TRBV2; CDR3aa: CASIRAGGTEAFF
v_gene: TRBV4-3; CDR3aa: CASSQDSYGYTF
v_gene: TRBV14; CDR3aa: CASSSLAGEETQYF
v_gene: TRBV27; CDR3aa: CASSPTVGFHYEQYF
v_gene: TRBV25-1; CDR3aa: CASATTDTQYF
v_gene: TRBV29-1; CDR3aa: CSVETGVHGYTF
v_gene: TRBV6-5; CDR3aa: CASSSPRGGGTDTQYF
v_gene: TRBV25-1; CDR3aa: CASSTRYGDGEQFF
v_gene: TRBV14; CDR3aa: CASSQRGLSYEQYF
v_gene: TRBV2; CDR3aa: CASSERWGVGQGYNEQFF
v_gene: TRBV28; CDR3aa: CASGSSGWRNEQYF
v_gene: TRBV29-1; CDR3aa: CSVGERGANTGELFF
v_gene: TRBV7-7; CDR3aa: CASSLKGSQETQYF
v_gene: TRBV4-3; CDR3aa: CASSPGTSVGYEQYF
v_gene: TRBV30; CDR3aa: CAWWPSGQYGYTF
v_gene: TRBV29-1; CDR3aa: CSVEEGGEAFF
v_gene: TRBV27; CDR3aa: CASSLSPTVWQYF
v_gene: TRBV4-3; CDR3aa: CASSQDEEASAYGYTF
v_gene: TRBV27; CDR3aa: CASRVGLQQYF
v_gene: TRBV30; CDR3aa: CAWSGGSSEQFF
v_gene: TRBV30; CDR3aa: CASSNIDRYTEAFF
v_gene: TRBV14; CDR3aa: CASSQAIGTNMNTEAFF
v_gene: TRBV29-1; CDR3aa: CSVGEGANTEAFF
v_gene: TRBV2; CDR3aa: CASSEALQIYNEQFF
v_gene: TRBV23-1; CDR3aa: CASQTQGRKYGYTF
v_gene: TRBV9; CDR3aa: CASATLGAGDTQYF
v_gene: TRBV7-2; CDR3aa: CASSPQGRGYHTDTQYF
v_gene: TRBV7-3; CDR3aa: CASSFGGGSYNEQFF
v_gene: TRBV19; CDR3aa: CATRAGGNEQYF
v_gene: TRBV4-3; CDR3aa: CASSQVGQGNYGYTF
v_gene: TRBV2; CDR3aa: CASSEELPGQVSSPLHF
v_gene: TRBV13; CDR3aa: CASSVQGGSTDTQYF
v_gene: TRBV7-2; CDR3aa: CASSDDRGYTNYGYTF
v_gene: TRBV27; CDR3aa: CASSLWGTDGYTF